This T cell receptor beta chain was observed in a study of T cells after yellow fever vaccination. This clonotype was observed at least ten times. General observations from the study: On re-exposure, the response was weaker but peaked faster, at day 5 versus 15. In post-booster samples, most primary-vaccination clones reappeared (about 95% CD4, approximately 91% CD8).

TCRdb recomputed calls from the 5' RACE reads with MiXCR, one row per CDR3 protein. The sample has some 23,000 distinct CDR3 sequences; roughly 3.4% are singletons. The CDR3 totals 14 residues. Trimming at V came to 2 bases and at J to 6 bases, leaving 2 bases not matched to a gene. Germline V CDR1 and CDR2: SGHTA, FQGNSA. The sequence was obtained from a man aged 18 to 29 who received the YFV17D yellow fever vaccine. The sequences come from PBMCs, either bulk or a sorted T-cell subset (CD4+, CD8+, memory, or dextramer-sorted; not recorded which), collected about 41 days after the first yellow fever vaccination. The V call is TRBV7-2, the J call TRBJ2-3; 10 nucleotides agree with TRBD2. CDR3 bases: TGTGCCAGCAGCTTAAATAGCGGGGGGGATACGCAGTATTTT. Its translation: CASSLNSGGDTQYF.